This entry features one T cell receptor beta chain sequence. TCRdb's copy holds only in-frame clones and misses some; the assay was immunoSEQ multiplex PCR. Of 200,000 or so clones in the sample, 70% to 90% were seen once. The data stem from a study of blood T cell repertoires in COVID-19. Study-level background: COVID-19 samples, acute and convalescent, were from the United States, Italy and Spain.

Per the germline V gene, CDR1 is LNHNV and CDR2 is YYDKDF (reference sequence). This CDR3 is 16 amino acids long. Trimming at V came to 4 bases and at J to 0 bases, leaving 4 bases not matched to a gene. The sequenced sample consisted of peripheral blood. The source of this sequence is a man aged 55 to 69 with acute or convalescent COVID-19. The chain uses TRBV15 and TRBJ2-1; 9 bases align to TRBD2. CDR3 protein: CATSKSREGSYNEQFF. As DNA, the CDR3 is TGTGCCACCAGCAAGTCGCGGGAGGGCTCCTACAATGAGCAGTTCTTC.